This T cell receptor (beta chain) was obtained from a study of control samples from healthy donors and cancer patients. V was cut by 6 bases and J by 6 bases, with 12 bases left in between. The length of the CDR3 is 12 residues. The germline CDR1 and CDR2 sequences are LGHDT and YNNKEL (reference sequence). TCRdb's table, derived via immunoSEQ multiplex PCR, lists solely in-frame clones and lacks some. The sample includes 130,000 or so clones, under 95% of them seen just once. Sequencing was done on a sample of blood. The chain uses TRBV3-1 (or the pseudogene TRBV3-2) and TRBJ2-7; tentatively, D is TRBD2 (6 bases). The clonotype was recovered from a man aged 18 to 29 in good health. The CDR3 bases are TGTGCCAGCAGTCACCTCGGGGGCGAGCAGTACTTC. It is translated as CASSHLGGEQYF.